This T cell receptor beta chain came from a study of T cells in Graves' hyperthyroidism and ophthalmopathy. This clonotype was counted ten times or more. One end of the junction fails to match germline, which may point to a read error. The source material, RNA transcripts, was used to amplify TCR beta CDR3 regions. TCR CDR3 underwent first-round RT-PCR with the HTBI primer set. TCRdb analysed the multiplex PCR reads with MiXCR anew, one entry per CDR3 protein. The sample consists of approximately 600,000 distinct CDR3 sequences, about 17% of them appearing once. Looked up from germline, CDR1 is DFQATT and CDR2 is SNEGSKA (reference sequence). CDR3 length equals 13 residues.

This rearrangement joins TRBV20-1 to TRBJ1-1; D uncertain. The sequenced sample consisted of blood. The source is a woman in her 30s with Graves' hyperthyroidism. The CDR3 bases are TGCAGTGCAAGAGGGCCTTTCAACACTGAAGCTTTCTTT. This encodes CSARGPFNTEAFF.